The next 27 T cell receptor beta chains were all read from a single sample in a study of cytomegalovirus exposure and HLA in healthy donors. Measured with immunoSEQ multiplex PCR; TCRdb has only the in-frame clones, and not every one. The sample shows approximately 260,000 clones, approximately 86% of them seen only once. Sequenced input: PBMCs. The source is a woman in her 30s in good health and CMV-seropositive.

This chain uses TRBV7-3 with TRBJ2-1; 9 bases are shared with TRBD2. The CDR3 is made up of 14 amino acids. The V segment lost 2 bases and the J segment 9 bases; nucleotides outside the gene matches: 5. Germline V gene lookup returns CDR1 SGHTA and CDR2 FQGTGA. The CDR3 region is CASSLAGGPVEQFF. The CDR3 bases are TGTGCCAGCAGCTTAGCGGGAGGGCCAGTTGAGCAGTTCTTC.

A few counts support this clone. The chain links TRBV7-7 to TRBJ2-1; TRBD1 is a possible D gene (5 bases). This CDR3 region has 12 residues. Germline V gives CDR1 SSHAT, CDR2 FNYEAQ (reference sequence). Trimming left V 5 bases short and J 6 bases short, with 8 bases between. CDR3 bases: TGTGCCAGCAGCCCTGACAGCAATGAGCAGTTCTTC. Translated, it gives CASSPDSNEQFF.

V is TRBV7-8 and J is TRBJ1-1; D may be TRBD1 (6 bases). V was trimmed by 0 bases and J by 2 bases, leaving 10 bases between them. The V gene's germline CDR1 is SGHVS and CDR2 FQNEAQ. This CDR3 has 15 residues. CDR3 amino acids: CASSLAGGLNTEAFF. The CDR3 nucleotides read TGTGCCAGCAGCTTAGCGGGGGGGCTAAACACTGAAGCTTTCTTT.

The V gene is TRBV30, the J gene TRBJ1-2; D is possibly TRBD1 (6 bases). This CDR3 is 13 amino acids long. Germline assignment: CDR1 GTSNPN and CDR2 SVGIG (reference sequence). V was shortened by 4 bases and J by 5 bases, with 14 bases between the two germline ends. The CDR3 spells CAWIGGTGYGYTF. In DNA, the CDR3 is TGTGCCTGGATTGGGGGAACAGGGTATGGCTACACCTTC.

This chain joins TRBV5-1 and TRBJ1-3; D not resolved. V shed 1 base and J shed 0 bases, with 5 bases lying between them. CDR1 is SGHRS and CDR2 is YFSETQ in the germline V gene. CDR3 size: 14 residues. This chain's CDR3 is CASSLQDSGNTIYF. CDR3 nucleotide sequence: TGCGCCAGCAGCTTGCAGGACTCTGGAAACACCATATATTTT.

The chain links TRBV30 to TRBJ2-3; TRBD2 matches at 8 bases. The J segment lost 7 bases and the V segment lost 3 bases, leaving 9 bases of the junction unmatched. The CDR3 totals 14 residues. CDR1 and CDR2 from the germline V gene are GTSNPN and SVGIG (reference sequence). The CDR3 sequence is CAWSSLAGVNTQYF. CDR3 nucleotides: TGTGCCTGGAGCTCCCTAGCGGGTGTGAATACGCAGTATTTT.

The V gene is TRBV19, the J gene TRBJ2-5; TRBD1 matches at 10 bases. This CDR3 is built from 15 residues. J was trimmed by 5 bases and V by 6 bases; bases with no gene match: 9. CDR1 is LNHDA and CDR2 is SQIVND in the germline V gene (reference sequence). CDR3 DNA: TGTGCCAGTAGCCCGGGACAGGGGAGGTTGGAGACCCAGTACTTC. Translation: CASSPGQGRLETQYF.

The chain joins TRBV19 to TRBJ1-5; 9 bases match TRBD1. Germline assignment: CDR1 LNHDA and CDR2 SQIVND (reference sequence). Trimming cost V 7 bases and J 6 bases; bases outside gene matches: 4. This CDR3 spans 13 amino acids. The CDR3 region is CASNPDRGQPQHF. The CDR3 DNA sequence: TGTGCCAGTAACCCGGACAGGGGTCAGCCCCAGCATTTT.

The chain combines TRBV28 with TRBJ2-3, with D possibly matching TRBD2 (5 bases). Germline V gene sequence: CDR1 MDHEN, CDR2 SYDVKM. The length of the CDR3 is 15 residues. V shed 3 bases and J shed 2 bases, with 12 bases lying between them. The CDR3 nucleotides are TGTGCCAGCAGTTTTCGAGGGTCCGTCACAGATACGCAGTATTTT. The encoded protein is CASSFRGSVTDTQYF.

CDR3 bases: TGCGCCAGCAGCTTGGCCGACGGCGGGAGCGGGGATACGCAGTATTTT. Translation gives CASSLADGGSGDTQYF. The genes are TRBV5-1 and TRBJ2-3, with TRBD2 identical over 7 bases. J gave up 6 bases and V 0 bases, and 10 bases lay outside the gene matches. The V gene's germline CDR1 is SGHRS and CDR2 YFSETQ. This CDR3 contains 16 residues.

The rearrangement uses TRBV11-3 and TRBJ2-7; TRBD2 agrees at 12 bases. V trimming: 5 bases; J trimming: 4 bases; junction bases outside the gene matches: 6. CDR3 length equals 15 residues. Germline V gene sequence: CDR1 SGHNT, CDR2 YENEEA. CDR3 amino acids: CASSLLAGGKYEQYF. The CDR3 nucleotides are TGTGCCAGCAGCCTACTAGCGGGAGGAAAATACGAGCAGTACTTC.

This chain links TRBV19 with TRBJ1-2; perhaps TRBD1 as D (5 bases). The CDR3 contains 15 residues. In germline, CDR1 is LNHDA, CDR2 SQIVND (reference sequence). Trimming left V 0 bases short and J 4 bases short, with 12 bases between. CDR3 nucleotides: TGTGCCAGTAGTATAGATGGGCAGGGAGGCTATGGCTACACCTTC. The encoded protein is CASSIDGQGGYGYTF.

Points on this clone: The junction departs from germline at one end; a sequencing error may be responsible. The rearrangement links TRBV19 to TRBJ2-7, with D hard to call. Looked up from germline, CDR1 is LNHDA and CDR2 is SQIVND (reference sequence). This CDR3 spans 12 amino acids. The CDR3 DNA is TGTGCCAGTGGTGGCCGCGGCTACAAGCAGTACTTC. Translated, it gives CASGGRGYKQYF. Full variable domain (remainder filled in from reference TRBV19 and TRBJ2-7): DGGITQSPKYLFRKEGQNVTLSCEQNLNHDAMYWYRQDPGQGLRLIYYSQIVNDFQKGDIAEGYSVSREKKESFPLTVTSAQKNPTAFYLCASGGRGYKQYFGPGTRLTVT.

This clone was detected only once. V gene TRBV9 combines with J gene TRBJ2-7; D is perhaps TRBD2 (5 bases). The ends were cut back, 0 bases at V and 9 bases at J, with 16 bases in the middle. The length of the CDR3 is 14 residues. Germline V gives CDR1 SGDLS, CDR2 YYNGEE. This chain's CDR3 is CASSVDREMDVQYF. CDR3 sequence (DNA): TGTGCCAGCAGCGTAGATAGGGAGATGGACGTGCAGTACTTC.

The gene calls are TRBV5-1 and TRBJ2-5; 7 nucleotides agree with TRBD2. The J segment lost 2 bases and the V segment lost 0 bases, leaving 4 bases of the junction unmatched. This CDR3 contains 15 residues. Germline loops: CDR1 SGHRS, CDR2 YFSETQ. CDR3 in amino acids: CASSLVASGQETQYF. For the CDR3, the DNA is TGCGCCAGCAGCTTGGTGGCTAGCGGACAAGAGACCCAGTACTTC. Combining the CDR3 with reference TRBV5-1 and TRBJ2-5 gives the whole variable domain KAGVTQTPRYLIKTRGQQVTLSCSPISGHRSVSWYQQTPGQGLQFLFEYFSETQRNKGNFPGRFSGRQFSNSRSEMNVSTLELGDSALYLCASSLVASGQETQYFGPGTRLLVL.

The chain uses TRBV28 and TRBJ1-5, with TRBD1 as a possible D gene (5 bases). Trimming took 3 bases from V and 7 from J, leaving 7 bases between them. Germline CDR1 and CDR2: MDHEN and SYDVKM. The CDR3 runs to 12 residues. The CDR3 bases are TGTGCCAGCAGTTTCAGGGTGCAGCCCCAGCATTTT. It translates to CASSFRVQPQHF.

V usage is TRBV5-1 and J usage is TRBJ2-1, with D perhaps matching TRBD2 (6 bases). Germline assignment: CDR1 SGHRS and CDR2 YFSETQ. CDR3 length equals 16 residues. Trimming cost V 2 bases and J 6 bases, with 18 bases left between them. The CDR3 DNA reads TGCGCCAGCAGCTTTCTAAACCGGGACTCGACCAATGAGCAGTTCTTC. Translation gives CASSFLNRDSTNEQFF.

The V gene is TRBV10-3, the J gene TRBJ2-3; D unresolved. CDR1 is ENHRY and CDR2 is SYGVKD in the germline V gene. Trimming cost V 3 bases and J 4 bases, with 14 bases left between them. The CDR3 is 15 residues long. Here the CDR3 reads CAISDDPTGADTQYF. CDR3 bases: TGTGCCATCAGTGACGACCCCACCGGAGCAGATACGCAGTATTTT.

This clone was picked up one time. The rearrangement joins TRBV13 to TRBJ1-2; 7 bases map to TRBD1. The CDR3 totals 15 residues. After removal of 5 bases from V and 5 bases from J, the junction contained 11 bases not matched to a gene. Germline V gene lookup returns CDR1 PRHDT and CDR2 FYEKMQ (reference sequence). CDR3 bases: TGTGCCAGCAGCCCACTCACGACAGGGTATTATGGCTACACCTTC. This codes for CASSPLTTGYYGYTF.

V and J are TRBV19 and TRBJ1-2; TRBD1 matches 7 bases. The CDR3 runs 16 residues. The J segment lost 2 bases and the V segment lost 6 bases, leaving 12 bases of the junction unmatched. CDR1 is LNHDA and CDR2 is SQIVND in the germline V gene (reference sequence). The CDR3 protein is CASRPPTGDVNYGYTF. The CDR3, as DNA: TGTGCCAGTAGGCCCCCTACAGGGGATGTGAACTATGGCTACACCTTC.

The rearrangement joins TRBV4-1 to TRBJ2-1; 8 bases fit TRBD2. CDR1 is MGHRA and CDR2 is YSYEKL in the germline V gene. With 4 bases clipped from V and 4 bases from J, the junction kept 6 bases outside the gene matches. The CDR3 has 15 residues. CDR3 bases: TGCGCCAGCAGCCGACGAGCGGGAGATTACAATGAGCAGTTCTTC. This sequence encodes CASSRRAGDYNEQFF.

This chain connects TRBV9 to TRBJ1-5, with 10 bases identical to TRBD1. The V gene's germline CDR1 is SGDLS and CDR2 YYNGEE. V trimming: 5 bases; J trimming: 4 bases; junction bases outside the gene matches: 9. This CDR3 is 16 amino acids long. The CDR3 protein is CASSATGTGANQPQHF. The CDR3 region has the DNA TGTGCCAGCAGTGCTACCGGGACAGGGGCTAATCAGCCCCAGCATTTT.

The rearrangement links TRBV7-9 to TRBJ1-1; tentatively, D is TRBD1 (6 bases). CDR1 is SEHNR and CDR2 is FQNEAQ in the germline V gene (reference sequence). The CDR3 extends over 16 amino acids. V shed 3 bases and J shed 3 bases, with 17 bases lying between them. Here the CDR3 DNA reads TGTGCCAGCAGCTTTGGTTCGGGGGGCTTGGACACTGAAGCTTTCTTT. Translated: CASSFGSGGLDTEAFF.

This chain joins TRBV27 and TRBJ2-1; TRBD2 is a possible D gene (6 bases). The ends were cut back, 3 bases at V and 6 bases at J, with 9 bases in the middle. This CDR3 is 13 amino acids long. CDR1 is MNHEY, CDR2 SMNVEV, per germline (reference sequence). Written as DNA, the CDR3 is TGTGCCAGCAGTTTGGGGGGAATCAATGAGCAGTTCTTC. It codes for CASSLGGINEQFF.

The chain links TRBV2 to TRBJ2-3; weak D call: TRBD1 (6 bases). The CDR3 length is 16 residues. V dropped 2 bases and J dropped 1 base, with 13 bases sitting between them. Germline V gives CDR1 SNHLY, CDR2 FYNNEI. CDR3 DNA sequence: TGTGCCAGCAGTGAAACCCAGGGGATTGGCACAGATACGCAGTATTTT. It yields the protein CASSETQGIGTDTQYF.

This clone was seen repeatedly, ten times or more. The chain uses TRBV7-2 and TRBJ1-1; tentatively, D is TRBD1 (5 bases). Deletions cut 4 bases from V and 2 bases from J, with 8 bases between. The CDR3 sequence is 13 residues long. CDR1 is SGHTA, CDR2 FQGNSA, per germline. The CDR3 sequence: CASSSGHNTEAFF. In DNA form, the CDR3 reads TGTGCCAGCAGCTCCGGACATAACACTGAAGCTTTCTTT. Together with reference TRBV7-2 and TRBJ1-1, the CDR3 gives the full variable domain: GAGVSQSPSNKVTEKGKDVELRCDPISGHTALYWYRQSLGQGLEFLIYFQGNSAPDKSGLPSDRFSAERTGGSVSTLTIQRTQQEDSAVYLCASSSGHNTEAFFGQGTRLTVV.

The chain has TRBV6-1 and TRBJ1-4, with TRBD1 matching 7 bases. The CDR3 has 15 residues. The J segment lost 6 bases and the V segment lost 1 base, leaving 5 bases of the junction unmatched. Germline-derived CDR1 and CDR2 are MNHNS and SASEGT. CDR3 coding DNA: TGTGCCAGCAGTGAAGGGTACAGGGGAGATGAAAAACTGTTTTTT. This translates into CASSEGYRGDEKLFF.